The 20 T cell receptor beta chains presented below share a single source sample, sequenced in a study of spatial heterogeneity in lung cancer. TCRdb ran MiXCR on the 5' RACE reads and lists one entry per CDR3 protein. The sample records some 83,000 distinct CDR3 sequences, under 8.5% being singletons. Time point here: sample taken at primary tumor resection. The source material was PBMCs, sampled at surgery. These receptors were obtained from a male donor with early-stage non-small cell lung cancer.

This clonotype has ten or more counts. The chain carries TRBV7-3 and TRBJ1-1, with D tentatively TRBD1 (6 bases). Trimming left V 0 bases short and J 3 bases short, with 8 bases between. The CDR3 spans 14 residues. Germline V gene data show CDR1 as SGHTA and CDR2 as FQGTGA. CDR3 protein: CASSLTRGDTEAFF. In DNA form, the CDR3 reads TGTGCCAGCAGCTTAACGAGGGGGGACACTGAAGCTTTCTTT.

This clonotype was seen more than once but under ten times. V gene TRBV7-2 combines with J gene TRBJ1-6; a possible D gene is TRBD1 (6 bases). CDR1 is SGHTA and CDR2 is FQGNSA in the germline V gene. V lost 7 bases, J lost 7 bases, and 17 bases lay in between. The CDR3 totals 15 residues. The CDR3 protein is CASNLAGARNSPLHF. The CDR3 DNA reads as TGTGCCAGCAATCTCGCGGGGGCTCGGAATTCACCCCTCCACTTT.

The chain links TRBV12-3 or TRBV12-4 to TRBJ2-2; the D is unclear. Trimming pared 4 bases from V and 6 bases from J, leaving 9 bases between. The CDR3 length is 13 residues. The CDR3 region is CASSSLVPGELFF. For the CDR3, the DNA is TGTGCCAGCAGTTCTCTTGTTCCCGGGGAGCTGTTTTTT.

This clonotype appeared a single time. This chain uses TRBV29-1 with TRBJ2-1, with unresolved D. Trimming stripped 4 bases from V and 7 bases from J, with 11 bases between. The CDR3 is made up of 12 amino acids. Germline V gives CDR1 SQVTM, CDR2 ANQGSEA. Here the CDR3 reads CSVVHDRNEQFF. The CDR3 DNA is TGCAGCGTTGTGCACGATCGGAATGAGCAGTTCTTC.

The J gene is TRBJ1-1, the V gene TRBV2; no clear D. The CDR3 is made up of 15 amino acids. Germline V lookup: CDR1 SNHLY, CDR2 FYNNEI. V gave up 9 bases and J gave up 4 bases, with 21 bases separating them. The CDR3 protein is CARPDGEGLLTEAFF. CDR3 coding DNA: TGTGCCAGACCCGACGGGGAAGGGTTGCTCACTGAAGCTTTCTTT.

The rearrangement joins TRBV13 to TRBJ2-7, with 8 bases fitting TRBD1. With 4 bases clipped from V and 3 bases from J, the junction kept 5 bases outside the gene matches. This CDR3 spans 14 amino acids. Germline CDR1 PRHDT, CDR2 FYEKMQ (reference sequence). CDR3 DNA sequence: TGTGCCAGCAGCTCAGGGACAGGAGACTACGAGCAGTACTTC. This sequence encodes CASSSGTGDYEQYF.

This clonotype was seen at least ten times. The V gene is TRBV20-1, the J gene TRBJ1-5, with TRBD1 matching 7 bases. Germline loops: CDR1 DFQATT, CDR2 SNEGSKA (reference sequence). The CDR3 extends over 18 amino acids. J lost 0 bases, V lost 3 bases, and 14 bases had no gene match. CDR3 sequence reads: CSASGTETLIVSNQPQHF. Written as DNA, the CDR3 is TGCAGTGCTAGCGGGACAGAAACCCTGATTGTTAGCAATCAGCCCCAGCATTTT.

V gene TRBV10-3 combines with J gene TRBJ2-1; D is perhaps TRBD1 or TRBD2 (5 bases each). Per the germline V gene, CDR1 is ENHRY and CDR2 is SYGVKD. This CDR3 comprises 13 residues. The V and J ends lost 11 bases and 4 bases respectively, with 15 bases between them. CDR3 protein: CAVRDGLYNEQFF. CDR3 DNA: TGTGCCGTCCGGGACGGCCTATACAATGAGCAGTTCTTC.

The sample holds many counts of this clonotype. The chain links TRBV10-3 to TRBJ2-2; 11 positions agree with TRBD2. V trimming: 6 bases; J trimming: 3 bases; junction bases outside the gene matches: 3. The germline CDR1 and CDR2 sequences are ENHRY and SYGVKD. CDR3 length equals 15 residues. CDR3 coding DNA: TGTGCCATCAGCCCGGGACTAGCGGACACCGGGGAGCTGTTTTTT. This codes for CAISPGLADTGELFF.

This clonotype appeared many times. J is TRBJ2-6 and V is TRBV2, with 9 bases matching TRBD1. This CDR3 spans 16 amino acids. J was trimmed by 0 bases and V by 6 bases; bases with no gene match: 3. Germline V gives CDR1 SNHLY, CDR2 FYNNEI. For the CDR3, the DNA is TGTGCCAGCAGACAGGGGGCCGGCTCTGGGGCCAACGTCCTGACTTTC. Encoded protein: CASRQGAGSGANVLTF.

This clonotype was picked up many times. As DNA, the CDR3 is TGTGCTAGTGGTTTGTTTGCAGGGGGGGATTCCGATGAGCAGTTCTTC. Encoded protein: CASGLFAGGDSDEQFF. This chain connects TRBV12-5 to TRBJ2-1; D may be TRBD1 or TRBD2 (7 bases each). V lost 2 bases, J lost 8 bases, and 19 bases lay in between. The CDR3 spans 16 residues. From germline, CDR1 is LGHNT and CDR2 FRNRAP.

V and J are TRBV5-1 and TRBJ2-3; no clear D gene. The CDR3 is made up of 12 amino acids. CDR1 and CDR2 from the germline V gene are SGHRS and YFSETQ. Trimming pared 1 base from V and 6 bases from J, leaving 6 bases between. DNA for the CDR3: TGCGCCAGCAGCTTGACGGACGATACGCAGTATTTT. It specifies CASSLTDDTQYF.

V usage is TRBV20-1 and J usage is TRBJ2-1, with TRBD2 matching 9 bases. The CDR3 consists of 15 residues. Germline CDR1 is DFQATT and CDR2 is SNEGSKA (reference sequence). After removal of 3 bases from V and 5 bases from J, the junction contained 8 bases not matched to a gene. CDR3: CSARDSGRGDNEQFF. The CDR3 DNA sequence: TGCAGTGCTAGGGATAGCGGGAGAGGGGACAATGAGCAGTTCTTC.

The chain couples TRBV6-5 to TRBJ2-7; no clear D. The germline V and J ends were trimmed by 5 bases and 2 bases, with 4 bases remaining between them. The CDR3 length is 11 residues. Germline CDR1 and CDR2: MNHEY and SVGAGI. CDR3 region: CASSGPYEQYF. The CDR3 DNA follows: TGTGCCAGCAGTGGTCCCTACGAGCAGTACTTC.

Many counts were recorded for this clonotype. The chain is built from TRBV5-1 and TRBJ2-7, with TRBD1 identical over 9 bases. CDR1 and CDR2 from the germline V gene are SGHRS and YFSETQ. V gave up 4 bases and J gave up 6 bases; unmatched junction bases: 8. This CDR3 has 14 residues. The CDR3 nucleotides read TGCGCCAGCAGCGAGGGACAGGGTACCAGCGAGCAGTACTTC. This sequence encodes CASSEGQGTSEQYF.

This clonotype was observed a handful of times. The CDR3 reads CASSLEPDPTDTQYF. The CDR3 DNA is TGTGCCAGCAGCTTAGAACCGGATCCAACAGATACGCAGTATTTT. The gene calls are TRBV7-3 and TRBJ2-3, with D hard to call. The CDR3 loop spans 15 amino acids. Germline CDR1 SGHTA, CDR2 FQGTGA. Deletions cut 2 bases from V and 3 bases from J, with 12 bases between.

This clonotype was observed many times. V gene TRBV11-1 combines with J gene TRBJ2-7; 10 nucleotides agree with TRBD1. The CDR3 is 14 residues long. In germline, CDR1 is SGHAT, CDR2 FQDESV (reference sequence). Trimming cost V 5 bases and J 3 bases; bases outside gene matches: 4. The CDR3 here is CASSRRDRGYEQYF. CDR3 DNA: TGTGCCAGCAGCCGCCGGGACAGGGGCTACGAGCAGTACTTC.

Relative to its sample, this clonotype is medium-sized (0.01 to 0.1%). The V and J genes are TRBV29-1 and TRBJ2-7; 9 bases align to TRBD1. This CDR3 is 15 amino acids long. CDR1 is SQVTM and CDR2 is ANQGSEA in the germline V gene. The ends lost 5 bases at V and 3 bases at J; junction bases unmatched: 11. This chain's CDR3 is CSVIQLRDRDYEQYF. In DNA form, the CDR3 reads TGCAGCGTTATCCAACTCCGGGACAGGGACTACGAGCAGTACTTC.

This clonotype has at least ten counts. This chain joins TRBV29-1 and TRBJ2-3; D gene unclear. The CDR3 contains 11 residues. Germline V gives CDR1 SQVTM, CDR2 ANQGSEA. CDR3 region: CSLGLADTQYF. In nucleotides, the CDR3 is TGCAGTCTCGGGTTAGCAGATACGCAGTATTTT.

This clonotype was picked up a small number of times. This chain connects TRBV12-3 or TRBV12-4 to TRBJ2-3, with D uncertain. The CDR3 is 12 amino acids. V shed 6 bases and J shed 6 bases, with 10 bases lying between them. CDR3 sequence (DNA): TGTGCCAGCAGGCAGGACGGGGATACGCAGTATTTT. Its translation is CASRQDGDTQYF.